The 14 T cell receptor beta chains below come from one sample, sequenced in a study of cytomegalovirus exposure and HLA in healthy donors. The PCR contained 60 Vbeta and 13 Jbeta primers. The data were produced by immunoSEQ multiplex PCR, yet TCRdb's version contains in-frame clones alone and is incomplete. The sample has around 99,000 clones, about 80% seen once. The sample was PBMCs. The receptors stem from a man aged 40-49 years in good health and CMV-seronegative.

The chain joins TRBV5-8 to TRBJ1-1, with D unclear. V shed 1 base and J shed 5 bases, with 12 bases lying between them. CDR3 length equals 14 residues. CDR1 and CDR2 (germline): SGHTS, YDEGEE. The CDR3 spells CASSLRLMTTEAFF. The DNA of the CDR3 is TGTGCCAGCAGCTTGCGTTTGATGACAACTGAAGCTTTCTTT.

The rearrangement uses TRBV11-2 and TRBJ1-5; 9 nucleotides match TRBD1. CDR3 size: 14 residues. CDR1 is SGHAT and CDR2 is FQNNGV in the germline V gene. The junction had 8 bases not matched to a gene; V was cut back by 7 bases and J by 7 bases. CDR3 protein: CASNAGTGNQPQHF. DNA of the CDR3: TGTGCCAGCAACGCCGGGACAGGGAACCAGCCCCAGCATTTT.

The rearrangement links TRBV7-2 to TRBJ1-5; 10 bases align to TRBD1. The CDR3 has 16 amino acids. Per the germline V gene, CDR1 is SGHTA and CDR2 is FQGNSA. Losses at the gene ends were 6 bases for V and 6 bases for J; bases not matched to a gene: 11. The CDR3, as DNA: TGTGCCAGCAGTTTAATCCGGGACAGGGGCTCTCAGCCCCAGCATTTT. Protein product: CASSLIRDRGSQPQHF. Full variable domain (missing parts from reference TRBV7-2 and TRBJ1-5): GAGVSQSPSNKVTEKGKDVELRCDPISGHTALYWYRQSLGQGLEFLIYFQGNSAPDKSGLPSDRFSAERTGGSVSTLTIQRTQQEDSAVYLCASSLIRDRGSQPQHFGDGTRLSIL.

The chain couples TRBV5-1 to TRBJ2-7, with D possibly matching TRBD1 (5 bases). V was shortened by 2 bases and J by 1 base, with 13 bases between the two germline ends. In germline, CDR1 is SGHRS, CDR2 YFSETQ. CDR3 length: 15 residues. CDR3 sequence reads: CASSLGQGSSYEQYF. The CDR3 coding sequence is TGCGCCAGCAGCTTAGGTCAGGGATCGTCCTACGAGCAGTACTTC.

V usage is TRBV5-1 and J usage is TRBJ2-3; TRBD2 matches at 7 bases. The CDR3 covers 16 residues. Trimming cost V 1 base and J 2 bases; bases outside gene matches: 7. Germline CDR1 and CDR2: SGHRS and YFSETQ. As DNA, the CDR3 is TGCGCCAGCAGCTTGATCGGGGGGTCCTCCACAGATACGCAGTATTTT. This sequence encodes CASSLIGGSSTDTQYF.

The gene calls are TRBV28 and TRBJ2-3, with 7 bases matching TRBD2. This CDR3 is 14 amino acids long. The V and J ends lost 8 bases and 2 bases, in that order; junction bases with no gene match: 7. The germline V gene encodes CDR1 MDHEN and CDR2 SYDVKM. The CDR3: CASLEGGPTDTQYF. The CDR3 DNA sequence: TGTGCCAGCCTTGAGGGAGGGCCCACAGATACGCAGTATTTT.

The table lists this clone with a few counts. DNA for the CDR3: TGTGCCAGCAGCTTGCGAGACAGGGGGACGAACACTGAAGCTTTCTTT. Translated, it gives CASSLRDRGTNTEAFF. The genes are TRBV5-6 and TRBJ1-1, with TRBD1 identical over 9 bases. This CDR3 has 16 residues. Trimming removed 1 base from V and 1 base from J; junction bases left unmatched: 5. CDR1 and CDR2 from the germline V gene are SGHDT and YYEEEE. Complete variable domain (other parts from reference TRBV5-6 and TRBJ1-1): DAGVTQSPTHLIKTRGQQVTLRCSPKSGHDTVSWYQQALGQGPQFIFQYYEEEERQRGNFPDRFSGHQFPNYSSELNVNALLLGDSALYLCASSLRDRGTNTEAFFGQGTRLTVV.

This chain joins TRBV7-8 and TRBJ2-1; 10 bases map to TRBD1. In germline, CDR1 is SGHVS, CDR2 FQNEAQ. The trim removed 5 bases at V and 3 bases at J, leaving 4 bases unmatched. The CDR3 is made up of 15 amino acids. This CDR3 reads CASSRRDRGYNEQFF. In DNA form, the CDR3 reads TGTGCCAGCAGCCGTAGGGACAGGGGCTACAATGAGCAGTTCTTC. Using reference TRBV7-8 and TRBJ2-1 for the parts outside the CDR3, the full variable domain is GAGVSQSPRYKVAKRGQDVALRCDPISGHVSLFWYQQALGQGPEFLTYFQNEAQLDKSGLPSDRFFAERPEGSVSTLKIQRTQQEDSAVYLCASSRRDRGYNEQFFGPGTRLTVL.

The chain uses TRBV27 and TRBJ1-1; TRBD1 is a possible D gene (6 bases). This CDR3 is built from 15 residues. The V gene lost 5 bases and the J gene lost 2 bases, with 15 bases spanning the gap. Germline values: CDR1 MNHEY, CDR2 SMNVEV (reference sequence). The CDR3 sequence: CASSPIPGTNTEAFF. For the CDR3, the DNA is TGTGCCAGCAGTCCTATCCCCGGGACAAACACTGAAGCTTTCTTT.

J is TRBJ1-1 and V is TRBV19, with TRBD1 matching 7 bases. CDR1 is LNHDA, CDR2 SQIVND, per germline (reference sequence). The ends lost 4 bases at V and 1 base at J; junction bases unmatched: 9. CDR3 size: 16 residues. CDR3 amino acids: CASSSGRGNPNTEAFF. The CDR3 DNA reads as TGTGCCAGTAGTAGTGGCAGGGGGAACCCGAACACTGAAGCTTTCTTT. Filled out from reference TRBV19 and TRBJ1-1, the complete variable domain reads DGGITQSPKYLFRKEGQNVTLSCEQNLNHDAMYWYRQDPGQGLRLIYYSQIVNDFQKGDIAEGYSVSREKKESFPLTVTSAQKNPTAFYLCASSSGRGNPNTEAFFGQGTRLTVV.

This chain joins TRBV12-1 and TRBJ2-7; TRBD1, the D gene given by the table, was not confirmed from the DNA. TRBV12-1 is flagged as a pseudogene. This CDR3 comprises 14 residues. The CDR3 bases are TGTGCCAGCAGCTTTGTAGGGGATGCCTACGAGCAGTACTTC. Its protein is CASSFVGDAYEQYF.

The chain uses TRBV28 and TRBJ2-1; the D gene is possibly TRBD2 (5 bases). Germline V lookup: CDR1 MDHEN, CDR2 SYDVKM. V lost 5 bases, J lost 6 bases, and 17 bases lay in between. The CDR3 loop spans 15 amino acids. CDR3 DNA sequence: TGTGCCAGCAGTACCGCATCTTCGGGGATCAATGAGCAGTTCTTC. Protein sequence: CASSTASSGINEQFF.

The chain employs TRBV5-1 and TRBJ2-7, with TRBD1 as a possible D gene (6 bases). The CDR3 is 14 residues long. V lost 0 bases and J lost 1, with 8 bases in between. Per germline, CDR1 SGHRS and CDR2 YFSETQ. The CDR3 DNA sequence: TGCGCCAGCAGCTTGGACCAGGGGTCCTACGAGCAGTACTTC. It encodes CASSLDQGSYEQYF.

A note on this clone: An end of the junction differs from the germline gene, which may be a read error. V and J are TRBV6-1 and TRBJ1-5, with 12 bases matching TRBD1. This CDR3 comprises 19 residues. Germline V gives CDR1 MNHNS, CDR2 SASEGT. The CDR3 loop reads CGSSVGWGQGAGSNQPQHF. CDR3 DNA sequence: TGTGGCAGCAGTGTCGGGTGGGGACAGGGGGCCGGGAGCAATCAGCCCCAGCATTTT.